Listed here are 30 T cell receptor beta chains from one sample, sequenced in a study of blood T cell repertoires in COVID-19. The assay was immunoSEQ multiplex PCR, and TCRdb's table has in-frame clones only and misses some. In the table there are some 200,000 clones, around 86% of which are singletons. Sequencing was performed on peripheral blood. Receptor source: a man aged 40-49 years with active or convalescent COVID-19.

This clone was detected only a few times. This chain uses TRBV21-1 with TRBJ2-7; no DNA check was done on the table's D call, TRBD2. TRBV21-1 is a pseudogene segment. This CDR3 has 13 amino acids. The CDR3 sequence: CATRRGGSYEQYF. The DNA for the CDR3 is TGTGCCACTCGACGGGGAGGATCCTACGAGCAGTACTTC.

DNA of the CDR3: TGTGCCAGTAGTTCGGGGACAGGCTATAGCAATCAGCCCCAGCATTTT. Encoded protein: CASSSGTGYSNQPQHF. The rearrangement joins TRBV19 to TRBJ1-5; 8 bases align to TRBD1. The CDR3 has 16 amino acids. The J segment lost 0 bases and the V segment lost 5 bases, leaving 6 bases of the junction unmatched. The germline V gene encodes CDR1 LNHDA and CDR2 SQIVND (reference sequence).

The J gene is TRBJ1-2, the V gene TRBV5-6; D is unclear. V shed 2 bases and J shed 3 bases, with 11 bases lying between them. Germline lookup yields CDR1 SGHDT and CDR2 YYEEEE. This CDR3 spans 14 amino acids. The CDR3 sequence is CASSFYNRDYGYTF. CDR3 DNA sequence: TGTGCCAGCAGCTTCTATAACCGGGACTATGGCTACACCTTC.

The chain has TRBV28 and TRBJ1-6, with D maybe TRBD1 (6 bases). The CDR3 is 14 residues long. The germline CDR1 and CDR2 sequences are MDHEN and SYDVKM. V shed 2 bases and J shed 7 bases, with 9 bases lying between them. The CDR3 nucleotides are TGTGCCAGCAGTTTAACCCAGGGGAATTCACCCCTCCACTTT. Its translation is CASSLTQGNSPLHF.

The rearrangement joins TRBV4-1 to TRBJ1-2, with 11 bases matching TRBD1. Trimming took 3 bases from V and 3 from J; bases not matched to a gene: 3. This CDR3 spans 15 amino acids. Germline CDR1 and CDR2: MGHRA and YSYEKL. In DNA, the CDR3 is TGCGCCAGCAGCCAGAGGACAGGGGGCGACTATGGCTACACCTTC. Translating gives CASSQRTGGDYGYTF.

CDR3: CSASRGGYGNEQFF. The CDR3 DNA follows: TGCAGTGCTAGTCGGGGGGGGTACGGCAATGAGCAGTTCTTC. The chain uses TRBV20-1 and TRBJ2-1; 8 bases agree with TRBD2. The V and J ends lost 3 bases and 6 bases, in that order; junction bases with no gene match: 7. Germline V gene sequence: CDR1 DFQATT, CDR2 SNEGSKA (reference sequence). This CDR3 spans 14 amino acids.

This clone is a singleton in its sample. CDR3 region: CASSLSWRRNQPQHF. The CDR3 bases are TGTGCCAGCAGCTTGAGTTGGCGGAGAAATCAGCCCCAGCATTTT. The V gene is TRBV11-2, the J gene TRBJ1-5, with D unclear. The V and J ends lost 3 bases and 4 bases respectively, with 13 bases between them. Germline V gene lookup returns CDR1 SGHAT and CDR2 FQNNGV. This CDR3 has 15 residues.

The chain links TRBV12-3 or TRBV12-4 to TRBJ1-4; D remains ambiguous. CDR3 length equals 11 residues. The V gene lost 6 bases and the J gene lost 8 bases, with 7 bases spanning the gap. The CDR3 is CASRLAEKLFF. Here the CDR3 DNA reads TGTGCCAGCAGACTAGCAGAAAAACTGTTTTTT.

This clone has more than one count but fewer than ten. The chain joins TRBV10-1 to TRBJ1-1; 9 positions agree with TRBD1. V shed 4 bases, J shed 2 bases, and the junction held 5 bases outside the gene matches. The CDR3 sequence is 15 residues long. CDR1 WNHNN and CDR2 SYGVQD come from the germline V gene (reference sequence). Here the CDR3 reads CASSGRDRDNTEAFF. CDR3 coding DNA: TGCGCCAGCAGTGGTAGGGACAGGGACAACACTGAAGCTTTCTTT.

The chain joins TRBV7-3 to TRBJ2-3; 7 bases agree with TRBD1. CDR1 and CDR2 from the germline V gene are SGHTA and FQGTGA. The CDR3 length is 15 residues. V gave up 4 bases and J gave up 2 bases; unmatched junction bases: 6. DNA of the CDR3: TGTGCCAGCAGCTCACAGGGGCAACCCACAGATACGCAGTATTTT. This gives the protein CASSSQGQPTDTQYF.

The rearrangement joins TRBV27 to TRBJ2-1; 12 bases align to TRBD2. From germline, CDR1 is MNHEY and CDR2 SMNVEV (reference sequence). The CDR3 length is 16 residues. Trimming at V came to 5 bases and at J to 8 bases, leaving 10 bases not matched to a gene. DNA of the CDR3: TGTGCCAGCAGTCCGATTCTAGCGGGGGGGCCCCATGAGCAGTTCTTC. Protein sequence: CASSPILAGGPHEQFF.

The chain has TRBV11-3 and TRBJ1-1; D possibly corresponds to TRBD1 (5 bases). Germline V CDR1 and CDR2: SGHNT, YENEEA. Trimming took off 4 bases at V and 7 bases at J, with 7 bases between the two ends. CDR3 length: 11 residues. In DNA, the CDR3 is TGTGCCAGCAGCTCTGACAGTGAAGCTTTCTTT. Its protein product is CASSSDSEAFF. Using reference TRBV11-3 and TRBJ1-1 for the parts outside the CDR3, the full variable domain is EAGVVQSPRYKIIEKKQPVAFWCNPISGHNTLYWYLQNLGQGPELLIRYENEEAVDDSQLPKDRFSAERLKGVDSTLKIQPAELGDSAVYLCASSSDSEAFFGQGTRLTVV.

The rearrangement uses TRBV6-5 and TRBJ2-7; 8 bases match TRBD1. V gave up 6 bases and J gave up 2 bases; unmatched junction bases: 3. CDR1 MNHEY and CDR2 SVGAGI come from the germline V gene. The CDR3 has 13 amino acids. In nucleotides, the CDR3 is TGTGCCAGCAGCTCACAGGGGGCCTACGAGCAGTACTTC. It translates to CASSSQGAYEQYF.

The chain couples TRBV28 to TRBJ1-4; TRBD1 aligns across 9 bases. There are 19 residues in the CDR3. Losses at the gene ends were 4 bases for V and 0 bases for J; bases not matched to a gene: 12. CDR1 MDHEN and CDR2 SYDVKM come from the germline V gene. CDR3 region: CASSSVWTGEKTTNEKLFF. CDR3 in DNA: TGTGCCAGCAGTTCCGTCTGGACAGGGGAAAAAACAACTAATGAAAAACTGTTTTTT.

V and J are TRBV6-5 and TRBJ2-7; 9 bases are shared with TRBD1. Per the germline V gene, CDR1 is MNHEY and CDR2 is SVGAGI. The CDR3 has 15 amino acids. The V and J ends lost 6 bases and 7 bases, in that order; junction bases with no gene match: 13. The CDR3: CASRPGQGGMREQYF. The CDR3 nucleotides read TGTGCCAGCAGGCCGGGACAGGGTGGGATGAGGGAGCAGTACTTC.

The chain joins TRBV7-2 to TRBJ1-5, with D unclear. The CDR3 sequence is 15 residues long. Germline assignment: CDR1 SGHTA and CDR2 FQGNSA. V lost 6 bases, J lost 6 bases, and 18 bases lay in between. CDR3 sequence reads: CASRIGAERGQPQHF. The CDR3 DNA follows: TGTGCCAGCAGAATAGGAGCAGAAAGAGGTCAGCCCCAGCATTTT.

This chain links TRBV24-1 with TRBJ2-7, with 10 bases identical to TRBD2. The trim removed 4 bases at V and 2 bases at J, leaving 4 bases unmatched. Per germline, CDR1 KGHDR and CDR2 SFDVKD. The CDR3 spans 15 residues. CDR3 region: CATSDTSGETYEQYF. The CDR3 DNA reads TGTGCCACCAGTGACACTAGCGGGGAAACCTACGAGCAGTACTTC.

The chain joins TRBV20-1 to TRBJ1-1; D perhaps matches TRBD1 (5 bases). V dropped 3 bases and J dropped 8 bases, with 10 bases sitting between them. Germline values: CDR1 DFQATT, CDR2 SNEGSKA (reference sequence). This CDR3 has 11 amino acids. The CDR3 coding sequence is TGCAGTGCTAGGCAGGGTGCGGAAGCTTTCTTT. It specifies CSARQGAEAFF.

The CDR3 DNA follows: TGTGCCAGCAGTAGGAGGAGGCCACCTAATGAAAAACTGTTTTTT. It codes for CASSRRRPPNEKLFF. The genes are TRBV28 and TRBJ1-4, with D unresolved. The germline V gene encodes CDR1 MDHEN and CDR2 SYDVKM. Deletions cut 5 bases from V and 3 bases from J, with 13 bases between. The CDR3 extends over 15 amino acids.

This chain connects TRBV4-3 to TRBJ2-1; perhaps TRBD1 as D (5 bases). This CDR3 is built from 18 residues. Trimming pared 1 base from V and 0 bases from J, leaving 16 bases between. CDR1 and CDR2 (germline): LGHNA, YSLEER. The CDR3 reads CASSQVLGRLSSYNEQFF. The CDR3 DNA follows: TGCGCCAGCAGCCAAGTGTTGGGGCGACTCAGCTCCTACAATGAGCAGTTCTTC.

The genes are TRBV3-1 (or the pseudogene TRBV3-2) and TRBJ2-1; D unclear. V was clipped by 1 base and J by 7 bases, with 8 bases between them. The CDR3 runs to 13 residues. Germline CDR1 is LGHDT and CDR2 is YNNKEL (reference sequence). CDR3 residues: CASSQVPRNEQFF. The CDR3 coding sequence is TGTGCCAGCAGCCAAGTACCGAGGAATGAGCAGTTCTTC.

The chain has TRBV13 and TRBJ2-2, with 10 positions matching TRBD2. The CDR3 totals 20 residues. Trimming cost V 4 bases and J 4 bases; bases outside gene matches: 18. CDR1 and CDR2 from the germline V gene are PRHDT and FYEKMQ (reference sequence). CDR3 in amino acids: CASSSPGTGGLAATTGELFF. The DNA for the CDR3 is TGTGCCAGCAGCTCGCCGGGGACAGGTGGACTAGCGGCAACCACCGGGGAGCTGTTTTTT. Supplemented by reference TRBV13 and TRBJ2-2, the full variable domain reads AAGVIQSPRHLIKEKRETATLKCYPIPRHDTVYWYQQGPGQDPQFLISFYEKMQSDKGSIPDRFSAQQFSDYHSELNMSSLELGDSALYFCASSSPGTGGLAATTGELFFGEGSRLTVL.

This clone was counted a single time. The V and J genes are TRBV5-6 and TRBJ1-6; D not resolved. This CDR3 has 14 residues. Per germline, CDR1 SGHDT and CDR2 YYEEEE. V was pared by 0 bases and J by 7 bases, with 8 bases between. The DNA for the CDR3 is TGTGCCAGCAGCTTGGGTAGAGGGAATTCACCCCTCCACTTT. Translating gives CASSLGRGNSPLHF.

V is TRBV20-1 and J is TRBJ2-7; D unclear. This CDR3 has 11 amino acids. V was shortened by 3 bases and J by 3 bases, with 6 bases between the two germline ends. CDR1 and CDR2 from the germline V gene are DFQATT and SNEGSKA (reference sequence). CDR3 nucleotide sequence: TGCAGTGCTAGCACCGGCTACGAGCAGTACTTC. Translated, it gives CSASTGYEQYF.

The chain carries TRBV5-4 and TRBJ2-7; 13 bases fit TRBD2. J lost 4 bases, V lost 4 bases, and 5 bases had no gene match. The CDR3 is 15 residues long. CDR1 SGHNT and CDR2 YYREEE come from the germline V gene (reference sequence). The CDR3 is CASSHGLAGAYEQYF. The CDR3 bases are TGTGCCAGCAGCCACGGACTAGCGGGGGCGTACGAGCAGTACTTC.

The rearrangement links TRBV5-4 to TRBJ1-1; TRBD1 is a possible D gene (5 bases). CDR1 is SGHNT, CDR2 YYREEE, per germline (reference sequence). This CDR3 has 13 amino acids. V gave up 3 bases and J gave up 3 bases, with 9 bases separating them. CDR3 residues: CASSSQGYTEAFF. The CDR3 DNA follows: TGTGCCAGCAGCTCCCAGGGTTACACTGAAGCTTTCTTT.

V and J are TRBV24-1 and TRBJ1-6; a weak D match, TRBD1 (5 bases). Trimming removed 8 bases from V and 3 bases from J, with 16 bases in between. In germline, CDR1 is KGHDR, CDR2 SFDVKD. CDR3 length equals 16 residues. The CDR3 here is CATNERTSVYNSPLHF. CDR3 DNA: TGTGCCACCAATGAACGGACATCGGTCTATAATTCACCCCTCCACTTT.

V gene TRBV28 combines with J gene TRBJ2-5; the D gene is possibly TRBD2 (6 bases). Per the germline V gene, CDR1 is MDHEN and CDR2 is SYDVKM. The V gene lost 6 bases and the J gene lost 5 bases, with 10 bases spanning the gap. CDR3 size: 12 residues. CDR3 loop: CASSSGSETQYF. The CDR3 DNA reads as TGTGCCAGCAGCTCCGGGAGTGAGACCCAGTACTTC.

The chain combines TRBV7-9 with TRBJ2-5; 14 positions agree with TRBD2. The germline gives CDR1 SEHNR, CDR2 FQNEAQ (reference sequence). V shed 5 bases and J 4 bases; nucleotides not matched to a gene: 9. The CDR3 has 17 residues. CDR3 coding DNA: TGTGCCAGCAGCCCTACACGGACTAGCGGGGGGTTAGAGACCCAGTACTTC. It specifies CASSPTRTSGGLETQYF.

About this clone itself: Additional DNA sequences in this sample encode the identical CDR3. This rearrangement joins TRBV18 to TRBJ2-2; possible D gene TRBD1, 5 bases. Germline CDR1 and CDR2: KGHSH and LQKENI. The CDR3 has 15 residues. Between the trimmed V and J ends, which lost 3 bases and 0 bases, there was a span of 8 bases. CDR3 DNA sequence: TGTGCCAGCTCACCGGGCAGGGCGAACACCGGGGAGCTGTTTTTT. Encoded protein: CASSPGRANTGELFF.